This TCR beta chain was obtained from a study of Tregs in tolerant kidney transplant recipients. Findings of the study overall: This study did not directly address biological reproducibility.

The V gene lost 8 bases and the J gene lost 0 bases, with 16 bases spanning the gap. The CDR3 spans 16 residues. Germline loops: CDR1 MNHEY, CDR2 SVGEGT. Unstimulated regulatory T cells (CD4+CD25+CD127-), CD4+CD25- non-regulatory cells, CD4 and CD8 cells were FACS-sorted from thawed PBMCs. Profiled with immunoSEQ multiplex PCR; TCRdb holds only in-frame clones, not every one. In all, the sample yields some 31,000 clones. On this clone itself: Its antigen is still unknown. The read ends 3 residues early relative to the CDR3; the germline J gene fills the gap.

Sequenced here: CD8+ T cells from blood, sampled before the transplant. This sequence originates from a human donor who received a combined kidney and bone marrow transplant. The rearrangement uses TRBV6-2 or TRBV6-3 and TRBJ2-2; unclear D gene. The CDR3 loop reads CASLPPMQANTGELFF. CDR3 DNA, as far as it was read: TGTGCCAGCCTGCCCCCCATGCAGGCGAACACCGGGGAG.